These 16 T cell receptor beta chains originate from one sample sequenced in a study of cytomegalovirus exposure and HLA in healthy donors. Amplification used 60 Vbeta primers and 13 Jbeta primers. The repertoire was sequenced with immunoSEQ multiplex PCR; TCRdb's copy has only in-frame clones and lacks some. The repertoire holds roughly 120,000 clones, with about 70% as singletons. The material sequenced was PBMCs. These receptors originate from a woman in her twenties or thirties in good health and CMV-seronegative.

The rearrangement uses TRBV5-5 and TRBJ1-2; 7 bases are shared with TRBD1. The length of the CDR3 is 14 residues. CDR1 and CDR2 (germline): SGHKS, YYEKEE (reference sequence). V shed 4 bases, J shed 5 bases, and the junction held 8 bases outside the gene matches. In nucleotides, the CDR3 is TGTGCCAGCAGCCCCGGGACAGTTAATTATGGCTACACCTTC. This encodes CASSPGTVNYGYTF.

This rearrangement joins TRBV28 to TRBJ1-2; 8 bases are shared with TRBD1. Per germline, CDR1 MDHEN and CDR2 SYDVKM. The CDR3 consists of 17 residues. The trim removed 6 bases at V and 4 bases at J, leaving 16 bases unmatched. The CDR3 loop reads CASSQDRVGPFGYGYTF. Written as DNA, the CDR3 is TGTGCCAGCAGCCAGGACAGGGTGGGACCGTTCGGCTATGGCTACACCTTC.

This clone came up a few times. V usage is TRBV7-6 and J usage is TRBJ1-2; 7 bases agree with TRBD1. The CDR3 is 14 residues long. Unmatched junction bases numbered 5, after V lost 5 bases and J lost 2 bases. Germline V gene sequence: CDR1 SGHVS, CDR2 FNYEAQ. As DNA, the CDR3 is TGTGCCAGCAGCCCTCAGACAGGGAACTATGGCTACACCTTC. Residues: CASSPQTGNYGYTF.

This clone was seen once. This chain joins TRBV2 and TRBJ1-2; D is unclear. The CDR3 sequence is 14 residues long. The germline V gene encodes CDR1 SNHLY and CDR2 FYNNEI. Trimming removed 7 bases at V and 2 bases at J, with 14 bases between. The CDR3 DNA reads TGTGCCAGCACCACTGAACAGAGCAACTATGGCTACACCTTC. This gives the protein CASTTEQSNYGYTF.

The rearrangement links TRBV27 to TRBJ1-2, with 8 bases aligning to TRBD1. V lost 5 bases, J lost 3 bases, and 5 bases stayed unmatched. CDR1 is MNHEY, CDR2 SMNVEV, per germline (reference sequence). This CDR3 comprises 14 residues. The chain's CDR3 is CASSPRQGYYGYTF. The CDR3 DNA sequence: TGTGCCAGCAGTCCAAGACAGGGGTACTATGGCTACACCTTC.

This sequence joins TRBV7-6 and TRBJ2-1, with 10 bases aligning to TRBD2. The CDR3 is 16 amino acids. Looked up from germline, CDR1 is SGHVS and CDR2 is FNYEAQ. V dropped 5 bases and J dropped 0; count of bases not matched to a gene: 4. The chain's CDR3 is CASSVSGGSSYNEQFF. The CDR3 DNA sequence: TGTGCCAGCAGCGTTAGCGGGGGGAGCTCCTACAATGAGCAGTTCTTC. Full variable domain (missing parts from reference TRBV7-6 and TRBJ2-1): GAGVSQSPRYKVTKRGQDVALRCDPISGHVSLYWYRQALGQGPEFLTYFNYEAQQDKSGLPNDRFSAERPEGSISTLTIQRTEQRDSAMYRCASSVSGGSSYNEQFFGPGTRLTVL.

This chain joins TRBV2 and TRBJ2-1; the match to TRBD2 covers 11 bases. The CDR3 has 15 amino acids. CDR1 and CDR2 (germline): SNHLY, FYNNEI. The junction had 6 bases not matched to a gene; V was cut back by 6 bases and J by 5 bases. The CDR3 coding sequence is TGTGCCAGCAGGGATAGCGGGAGGGCGAACAATGAGCAGTTCTTC. It translates to CASRDSGRANNEQFF.

The rearrangement uses TRBV11-3 and TRBJ1-2; 7 nucleotides agree with TRBD1. Germline V gene lookup returns CDR1 SGHNT and CDR2 YENEEA. The CDR3 length is 13 residues. V was clipped by 3 bases and J by 4 bases; unmatched bases: 2. The CDR3 bases are TGTGCCAGCAGCTTGGACAGGTCCTATGGCTACACCTTC. Its translation: CASSLDRSYGYTF.

J is TRBJ1-1 and V is TRBV7-2; 8 bases are a match to TRBD1. Germline trimming cut 5 bases from V and 7 bases from J; bases unmatched to any gene: 6. This CDR3 is built from 13 residues. The V gene's germline CDR1 is SGHTA and CDR2 FQGNSA. The DNA for the CDR3 is TGTGCCAGCAGCGCGGACAGGGATTTTGAAGCTTTCTTT. This translates into CASSADRDFEAFF.

The rearrangement uses TRBV15 and TRBJ1-5; D remains unclear. CDR1 and CDR2 (germline): LNHNV, YYDKDF (reference sequence). Deletions cut 6 bases from V and 5 bases from J, with 14 bases between. CDR3 size: 14 residues. The CDR3 reads CATRAPIADQPQHF. CDR3 nucleotide sequence: TGTGCCACCAGGGCCCCCATTGCGGATCAGCCCCAGCATTTT.

V gene TRBV11-3 combines with J gene TRBJ1-2; the match to TRBD1 covers 10 bases. V was pared by 2 bases and J by 8 bases, with 11 bases of the junction left unmatched. Germline values: CDR1 SGHNT, CDR2 YENEEA. The CDR3 has 16 amino acids. The CDR3 loop is CASSLRDRGSSRGYTF. For the CDR3, the DNA is TGTGCCAGCAGCTTAAGGGACAGGGGATCTTCGAGGGGCTACACCTTC. The full variable domain, rest sourced from reference TRBV11-3 and TRBJ1-2, is EAGVVQSPRYKIIEKKQPVAFWCNPISGHNTLYWYLQNLGQGPELLIRYENEEAVDDSQLPKDRFSAERLKGVDSTLKIQPAELGDSAVYLCASSLRDRGSSRGYTFGSGTRLTVV.

V gene TRBV19 combines with J gene TRBJ2-7, with a tentative D call TRBD1 (6 bases). The CDR3 spans 13 residues. The germline gives CDR1 LNHDA, CDR2 SQIVND (reference sequence). V was pared by 5 bases and J by 3 bases, with 11 bases between. The CDR3 coding sequence is TGTGCCAGTAGTCCAACAGGGAGCTACGAGCAGTACTTC. Translating it yields CASSPTGSYEQYF.

This clone has only one observation. The chain is built from TRBV29-1 and TRBJ1-2; D is possibly TRBD1 (6 bases). This CDR3 is built from 12 residues. Germline-derived CDR1 and CDR2 are SQVTM and ANQGSEA. V lost 5 bases and J lost 2, with 9 bases in between. CDR3 loop: CSVLRGNYGYTF. DNA for the CDR3: TGCAGCGTTCTCAGGGGCAACTATGGCTACACCTTC.

J is TRBJ1-2 and V is TRBV20-1; unclear D gene. Germline V CDR1 and CDR2: DFQATT, SNEGSKA (reference sequence). The CDR3 totals 11 residues. The V end lost 3 bases, the J end lost 8 bases, and 10 bases lay between the germline ends. This chain's CDR3 is CSASRWRGYTF. DNA for the CDR3: TGCAGTGCTAGTAGGTGGAGGGGCTACACCTTC.

The J gene is TRBJ2-1, the V gene TRBV7-9; 7 bases align to TRBD1. With V trimmed by 4 bases and J by 1 base, 4 bases remained unmatched. Germline V gene sequence: CDR1 SEHNR, CDR2 FQNEAQ (reference sequence). The CDR3 length is 15 residues. The CDR3 reads CASSYRGDSYNEQFF. CDR3 sequence (DNA): TGTGCCAGCAGCTACAGGGGCGATTCCTACAATGAGCAGTTCTTC.

This clone was seen a few times. This rearrangement joins TRBV7-8 to TRBJ2-1; possibly TRBD2 for D (5 bases). The CDR3 covers 13 residues. The V end lost 5 bases, the J end lost 5 bases, and 10 bases lay between the germline ends. Germline loops: CDR1 SGHVS, CDR2 FQNEAQ. The CDR3, as DNA: TGTGCCAGCAGCACCCTGACTAACAATGAGCAGTTCTTC. Amino acids: CASSTLTNNEQFF.